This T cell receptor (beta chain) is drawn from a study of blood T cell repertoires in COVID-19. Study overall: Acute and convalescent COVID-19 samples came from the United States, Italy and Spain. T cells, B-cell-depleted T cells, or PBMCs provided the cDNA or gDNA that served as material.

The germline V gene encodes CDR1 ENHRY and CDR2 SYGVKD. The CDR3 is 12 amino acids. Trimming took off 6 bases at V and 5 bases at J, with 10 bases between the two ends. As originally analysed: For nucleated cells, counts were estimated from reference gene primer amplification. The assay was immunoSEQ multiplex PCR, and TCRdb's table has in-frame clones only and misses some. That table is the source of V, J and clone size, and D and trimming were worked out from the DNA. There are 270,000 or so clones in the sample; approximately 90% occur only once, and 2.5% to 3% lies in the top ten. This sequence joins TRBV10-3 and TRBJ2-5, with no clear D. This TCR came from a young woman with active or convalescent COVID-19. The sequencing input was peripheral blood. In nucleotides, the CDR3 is TGTGCCATCAGCGCCCAGGCGGAGACCCAGTACTTC. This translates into CAISAQAETQYF.